The clone carrying this TCR beta chain has at least ten counts. The sample is drawn from a study of molecular identifiers for immune sequencing clone quantification. Sorting defined naive CD8 T cells as CD8+CD4-CCR7+CD45RA+. The CDR3 extends over 17 amino acids. Trimming shortened V by 7 bases and J by 2 bases, and 21 bases separated the two germline ends. TCRdb processed the PCR reads anew with MiXCR; each CDR3 protein has one entry. The sample lists about 640,000 distinct CDR3 sequences, about 20% occurring once. This TCR came from a human donor in good health. Some libraries in this study had Jurkat cell RNA spiked in. The sequenced material came from naive CD8+ T cells from blood, with Jurkat cell RNA spiked in. Subset of the sample: FACS-sorted CD8+CD4-CCR7+CD45RA+ naive T cells. This rearrangement joins TRBV12-3 or TRBV12-4 to TRBJ2-4; tentatively, D is TRBD1 (6 bases). The CDR3 here is CASTTSGEQGSKNIQYF. In nucleotides, the CDR3 is TGTGCCAGCACCACTTCCGGGGAACAGGGCTCCAAAAACATTCAGTACTTC.